This T cell receptor (beta chain) was retrieved from a study of CD8 T cells in Susac syndrome. cDNA came from roughly 0.53 to 1 ug RNA primed by random hexamers. Using its own MiXCR run on the immunoSEQ multiplex PCR reads, TCRdb lists one record per CDR3 protein. The repertoire holds 400,000 to 550,000 distinct CDR3 sequences, with around 85% as singletons. The CDR3 extends over 17 amino acids. The V gene end was trimmed by 5 bases and the J gene end by 4 bases; junction bases not matched to a gene: 16. The germline V gene encodes CDR1 SEHNR and CDR2 FQNEAQ (reference sequence). CD8+ and CD4+ blood T cells underwent TCR beta sequencing.

The sample consisted of CD8+ T cells from PBMCs. The chain has TRBV7-9 and TRBJ2-5; the match to TRBD2 covers 7 bases. This receptor was taken from a human donor with multiple sclerosis. The CDR3 reads CASSPIGIAGAGETQYF. In DNA, the CDR3 is TGTGCCAGCAGCCCCATCGGCATTGCGGGAGCAGGAGAGACCCAGTACTTC.